This T cell receptor beta chain is from a study of T cells after yellow fever vaccination (dated by TCRdb to about 2019). Context from the whole study: The SMART-Seq v4 Ultra Low Input RNA kit was used to prepare libraries from fractions with low cell numbers. Two healthy male donors, one aged 18 to 30 and one aged 30 to 40 years, were included in the cohort. Bulk TCR alpha and beta repertoires were sequenced longitudinally to track T-cell clones before and after primary and booster YFV17D yellow fever vaccination. Bulk PBMC replicates and cell subsets were isolated from blood drawn at multiple timepoints before and after both primary and secondary immunization. The study at large found these results: FACS-sorted repertoires could contain abundant contaminating clonotypes from the bulk population, so computational filtering was required. A small fraction of clonotypes appeared in both the CD4 and CD8 compartments, likely as a result of convergent recombination. After the booster, most of the clones that had expanded following primary vaccination were detected again (roughly 97% of CD4 and roughly nine tenths of CD8), which suggests that memory was broadly maintained. Because the study included only two donors, the extent to which the findings can be generalized is limited. Compared with the primary T-cell response, the secondary T-cell response was faster but weaker, reaching its peak on day 5 rather than on day 15.

For sequencing, an Illumina NovaSeq 6000 was employed. Synthesis of TCR cDNA relied on 5'RACE template switching, a step that introduced a universal primer site along with unique molecular identifiers. Priming of cDNA synthesis was performed from both the TCR alpha and TCR beta constant segments. Library amplification involved two PCR steps, and the second step added sample barcodes and sequencing adapters. Sequencing of libraries was done on Illumina HiSeq 2500 (2x100 bp) or NovaSeq (2x150 bp). In the original analysis: Reads were demultiplexed and collapsed into UMI consensus sequences with MIGEC, and V(D)J alignment was performed with MiXCR. Vaccine-responding clonotypes were defined with edgeR using replicate PBMC samples, requiring FDR below 0.01 and a log2 fold change above 5 up to day 15. Bulk clonotypes were assigned CD4 or CD8 identity according to which sequenced CD4 or CD8 repertoire held them at higher abundance. The public reads were reprocessed in TCRdb via fastp at Q25 and MiXCR, keeping in-frame beta chains. Every entry covers one CDR3 protein and lists the most common genes and DNA from its rows. These V and J calls originate from TCRdb's pipeline instead of the authors' own analysis. Counted in this sample were about 320,000 distinct CDR3 sequences; around 10% of them appeared once. The ten most abundant clones make up about 3.5% of the sample.

Trimming leaves V shorter by 5 bases and J shorter by 10 bases, with the junction holding 14 bases beyond the gene matches. The CDR3 spans 16 residues, from the cysteine through the phenylalanine. CDR3 DNA is the only sequence kept; it has 48 bases, read in frame from the first base. This clonotype was recorded many times. No cognate antigen has been identified for it. One base away there is no much larger clone; base qualities are not given. What the treatment or condition label conveys for this sample: live attenuated yellow fever vaccine strain. A standard Ficoll-Paque protocol was used to isolate PBMCs from peripheral blood. Dynabeads CD4 and CD8 positive selection kits were used to isolate the CD4 and CD8 T-cell fractions. TriZol was used to extract RNA from bulk PBMCs, from CD4 and CD8 fractions, and from dextramer-positive and dextramer-negative fractions.

The origin of this receptor is a young man who received the YFV17D yellow fever vaccine. Recombination joined TRBV12-3 or TRBV12-4 with TRBJ2-1, with 10 bases matching TRBD2. The specimen comprised CD4+ T cells sorted from PBMCs, sampled 45 days after the yellow fever booster vaccination. CDR3 reads: CASSPFGSGGAQEQFF. The sequenced DNA: TGTGCCAGCAGTCCATTCGGGAGCGGGGGGGCGCAGGAGCAGTTCTTC.